These T cell receptor beta chains were read from a single sample in a study of blood T cells in healthy people across ages. Each CDR3 protein is one row after TCRdb ran MiXCR on the 5' RACE reads. The profile shows 600,000 to 900,000 distinct CDR3 sequences, about 26% of them singletons. These sequences were also reported in another study, on T cells of mothers and their children.

Sequencing was carried out using blood. Source of these receptors: a boy between 10 and 17 years old in good health. Both conserved end residues are part of each CDR3. Fields, in order: J gene, clone size, D gene, V gene, CDR3 protein, CDR3 DNA. The D gene is left open where the match is weak. Some rows have no size entry. The others give once, few or many, or a class for an expanded clone.

>TRBJ2-5|-|-|TRBV4-1
CASSQASAQETQYF
TGCGCCAGCAGCCAAGCTTCCGCCCAAGAGACCCAGTACTTC
>TRBJ2-7|few|-|TRBV7-6
CASSSGNYEQYF
TGTGCCAGCAGCTCCGGTAACTACGAGCAGTACTTC
>TRBJ2-4|-|-|TRBV2
CASSEREILQYF
TGTGCCAGCAGTGAAAGGGAAATCCTTCAGTACTTC
>TRBJ2-3|-|-|TRBV20-1
CSASPTSLGTDTQYF
TGCAGTGCTAGCCCCACTAGCTTGGGGACAGATACGCAGTATTTT
>TRBJ1-4|few|-|TRBV3-1
CASSQDRQEINEKLFF
TGTGCCAGCAGCCAAGATCGCCAGGAGATTAATGAAAAACTGTTTTTT
>TRBJ1-6|few|-|TRBV19
CASSTGQGYSPLHF
TGTGCCAGTAGTACCGGGCAGGGGTATTCACCCCTCCACTTT
>TRBJ2-1|-|TRBD2|TRBV6-1
CASSGTSGVIYNEQFF
TGTGCCAGTAGCGGGACTAGCGGGGTGATTTACAATGAGCAGTTCTTC
>TRBJ1-5|few|TRBD1|TRBV12-3/TRBV12-4
CASSRGVAGSNQPQHF
TGTGCCAGCAGCAGGGGGGTCGCGGGGAGCAATCAGCCCCAGCATTTT
>TRBJ2-5|-|-|TRBV6-5
CASSYSQTSRQETQYF
TGTGCCAGCAGTTACTCGCAGACTAGTCGACAAGAGACCCAGTACTTC
>TRBJ2-1|-|-|TRBV27
CASSWSRLYNEQFF
TGTGCCAGCAGTTGGAGCCGGCTATACAATGAGCAGTTCTTC
>TRBJ2-1|few|TRBD2|TRBV4-1
CASSQDPGTTSYNEQFF
TGCGCCAGCAGCCAAGATCCCGGGACTACCTCTTACAATGAGCAGTTCTTC
>TRBJ1-1|few|-|TRBV20-1
CSARWGRDTEAFF
TGCAGTGCTAGATGGGGCCGAGACACTGAAGCTTTCTTT
>TRBJ1-1|once|-|TRBV29-1
CSVGKGMNTEAFF
TGCAGCGTTGGGAAGGGCATGAACACTGAAGCTTTCTTT
>TRBJ2-5|-|-|TRBV2
CASSESLAGETQYF
TGTGCCAGCAGTGAATCTTTAGCTGGGGAGACCCAGTACTTC
>TRBJ1-2|-|TRBD1|TRBV10-3
CAISVGTGDLYGYTF
TGTGCCATCAGTGTTGGGACAGGGGATCTCTATGGCTACACCTTC
>TRBJ2-5|many|-|TRBV29-1
CSVRASLQETQYF
TGCAGCGTACGGGCTAGCCTTCAAGAGACCCAGTACTTC
>TRBJ2-7|few|-|TRBV6-1
CASSWTANTYEQYF
TGTGCCAGCAGTTGGACAGCGAATACCTACGAGCAGTACTTC
>TRBJ1-4|few|-|TRBV5-5
CASSPDPSSQKLFF
TGTGCCAGCAGCCCGGACCCAAGTAGCCAAAAACTGTTTTTT
>TRBJ1-2|-|-|TRBV28
CASSPSFDGYTF
TGTGCCAGCAGTCCCTCTTTCGATGGCTACACCTTC
>TRBJ2-7|many|-|TRBV7-2
CASSLDRDRSYEQYF
TGTGCCAGCAGCTTAGACCGGGACCGGTCCTACGAGCAGTACTTC
>TRBJ2-3|few|TRBD2|TRBV9
CASSVLTSGYLTDTQYF
TGTGCCAGCAGCGTACTGACTAGCGGATACCTCACAGATACGCAGTATTTT
>TRBJ1-3|-|-|TRBV2
CASSPLGGNSGNTIYF
TGTGCCAGCAGTCCCCTGGGGGGTAACTCTGGAAACACCATATATTTT
>TRBJ1-2|once|TRBD1|TRBV5-1
CASSLGGTGDGYGYTF
TGCGCCAGCAGTCTGGGAGGGACAGGGGATGGCTATGGCTACACCTTC
>TRBJ1-6|few|-|TRBV9
CASQGAADNSPLHF
TGTGCCAGTCAAGGGGCAGCAGATAATTCACCCCTCCACTTT
>TRBJ2-5|few|-|TRBV11-2
CASSLVTAEQYF
TGTGCCAGCAGCTTAGTGACAGCAGAGCAGTACTTC
>TRBJ2-7|-|-|TRBV20-1
CSATGTDTYEQYF
TGCAGTGCTACAGGGACGGATACCTACGAGCAGTACTTC
>TRBJ2-7|few|TRBD1|TRBV5-1
CASSLGTGEKSYEQYF
TGCGCCAGCAGCTTGGGGACAGGGGAGAAATCCTACGAGCAGTACTTC
>TRBJ1-6|-|-|TRBV20-1
CSARDAGGGPLHF
TGCAGTGCTAGAGATGCGGGTGGGGGACCCCTCCACTTT
>TRBJ2-5|-|-|TRBV7-9
CVSSPDRLGETQYF
TGTGTCAGCAGCCCCGACAGGCTGGGGGAGACCCAGTACTTC
>TRBJ2-3|few|-|TRBV9
CASSVGFRGDTQYF
TGTGCCAGCAGCGTAGGTTTCAGAGGAGATACGCAGTATTTT
>TRBJ2-5|-|TRBD1|TRBV5-1
CASGGQEETQYF
TGCGCCAGCGGTGGACAGGAAGAGACCCAGTACTTC
>TRBJ2-3|-|-|TRBV4-1
CASSLERVADTQYF
TGCGCCAGCAGCCTAGAGAGGGTAGCAGATACGCAGTATTTT
>TRBJ2-1|-|TRBD2|TRBV3-1
CASSRSSGGASYNEQFF
TGTGCCAGCAGCCGGTCTAGCGGGGGGGCCTCCTACAATGAGCAGTTCTTC
>TRBJ1-2|-|-|TRBV11-2
CASSLERAGGGYAF
TGCGCCAGCAGCTTAGAAAGGGCAGGCGGGGGCTACGCCTTC
>TRBJ2-6|few|-|TRBV11-2
CASSRQANVLTF
TGTGCCAGCAGCCGCCAGGCCAACGTCCTGACTTTC
>TRBJ1-4|-|-|TRBV6-2/TRBV6-3
CASRAPGRSNEKLFF
TGTGCCAGCAGAGCCCCGGGACGAAGTAATGAAAAACTGTTTTTT
>TRBJ2-5|-|TRBD1|TRBV28
CASSLRGTGALPQYF
TGTGCCAGCAGTTTACGCGGGACAGGGGCCCTCCCTCAGTACTTC
>TRBJ1-2|few|-|TRBV27
CASSLRGSLIYGYTF
TGTGCCAGCAGTTTAAGGGGCAGCCTCATCTATGGCTACACCTTC
>TRBJ2-1|few|TRBD1|TRBV7-9
CASSPPDRGPYNEQFF
TGTGCCAGCAGCCCACCGGACAGGGGACCGTACAATGAGCAGTTCTTC
>TRBJ2-4|few|-|TRBV4-1
CASSQIGSGNYIQYF
TGCGCCAGCAGCCAAATAGGGTCTGGGAACTACATTCAGTACTTC
>TRBJ2-4|-|-|TRBV7-2
CASSEDGAAKNIQYF
TGTGCCAGCAGCGAGGACGGGGCAGCCAAAAACATTCAGTACTTC
>TRBJ2-7|-|-|TRBV5-1
CASIYGPCYEQYF
TGCGCCAGCATTTACGGGCCTTGCTACGAGCAGTACTTC
>TRBJ1-1|few|-|TRBV6-6
CASSYVEGGYTEAFF
TGTGCCAGCAGTTACGTCGAGGGGGGCTACACTGAAGCTTTCTTT
>TRBJ1-2|few|-|TRBV29-1
CSVTGMSGYTF
TGCAGCGTTACAGGGATGAGTGGCTACACCTTC
>TRBJ1-5|-|TRBD1|TRBV2
CASSKQGIGQPQHF
TGTGCCAGCTCTAAACAGGGGATTGGGCAGCCCCAGCATTTT
>TRBJ2-1|-|-|TRBV6-4
CASSDGTPNEQFF
TGTGCCAGCAGTGACGGGACCCCCAATGAGCAGTTCTTC
>TRBJ1-5|-|TRBD1|TRBV20-1
CSATGGGGQPQHF
TGCAGTGCGACAGGGGGCGGTGGTCAGCCCCAGCATTTT
>TRBJ2-5|few|TRBD1|TRBV5-1
CASSLGLRGQETQYF
TGCGCCAGCAGCTTGGGACTCAGGGGGCAAGAGACCCAGTACTTC